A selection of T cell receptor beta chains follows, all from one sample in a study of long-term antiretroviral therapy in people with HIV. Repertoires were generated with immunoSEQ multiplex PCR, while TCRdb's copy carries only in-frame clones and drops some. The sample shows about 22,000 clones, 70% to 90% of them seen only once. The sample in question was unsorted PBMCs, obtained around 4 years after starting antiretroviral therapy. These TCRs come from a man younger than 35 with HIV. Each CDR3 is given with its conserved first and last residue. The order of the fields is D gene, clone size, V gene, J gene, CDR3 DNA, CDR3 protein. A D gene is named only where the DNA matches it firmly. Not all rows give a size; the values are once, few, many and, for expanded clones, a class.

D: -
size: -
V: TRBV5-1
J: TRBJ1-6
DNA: TGCGCCAGCAGCTTGGGATCCAATTCACCCCTCCACTTT
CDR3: CASSLGSNSPLHF

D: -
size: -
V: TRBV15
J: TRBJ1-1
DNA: TGTGCCACCAGCAGAGAGGAAGTAGGGAGGACTGAAGCTTTCTTT
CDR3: CATSREEVGRTEAFF

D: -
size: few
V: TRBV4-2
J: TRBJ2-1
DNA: TGTGCCAGCAGCCTCCTCGGCGCAAACGGGGAGCAGTTCTTC
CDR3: CASSLLGANGEQFF

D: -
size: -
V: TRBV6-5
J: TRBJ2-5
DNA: TGTGCCAGCAGTTCACAGGGTTACCAAGAGACCCAGTACTTC
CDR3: CASSSQGYQETQYF

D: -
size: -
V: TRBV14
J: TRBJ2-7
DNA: TGTGCCAGCAGCTCTCTTCGAGGCAACGAGCAGTACTTC
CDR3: CASSSLRGNEQYF

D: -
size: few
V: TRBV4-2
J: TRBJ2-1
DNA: TGTGCCAGCAGCCAAGAGGGCAAGGGGGGAATCAATGAGCAGTTCTTC
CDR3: CASSQEGKGGINEQFF

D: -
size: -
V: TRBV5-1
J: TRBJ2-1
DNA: TGCGCCAGCAGCTTGGAATCCTACAATGAGCAGTTCTTC
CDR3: CASSLESYNEQFF

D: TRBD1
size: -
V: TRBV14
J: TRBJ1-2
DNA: TGTGCCAGCAGCCCCGAACAGGGGGGTGGCTACACCTTC
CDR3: CASSPEQGGGYTF

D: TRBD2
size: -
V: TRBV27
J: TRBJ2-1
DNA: TGTGCCAGCAGAACAGCGGGGGGCTACAATGAGCAGTTCTTC
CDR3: CASRTAGGYNEQFF

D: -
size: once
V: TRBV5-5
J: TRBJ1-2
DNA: TGTGCCAGCAGCTTGGGGGGGTGGGCATCTGATGGCTACACCTTC
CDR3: CASSLGGWASDGYTF

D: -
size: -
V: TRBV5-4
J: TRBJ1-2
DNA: TGTGCCAGCAGCTTGGCCGGGCCAAGGAATGGCTACACCTTC
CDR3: CASSLAGPRNGYTF

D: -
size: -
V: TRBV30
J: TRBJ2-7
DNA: TGTGCCTGGAACAAAGCCTCCTACGAGCAGTACTTC
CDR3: CAWNKASYEQYF

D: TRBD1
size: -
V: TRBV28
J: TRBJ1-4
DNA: TGTGCCAGCAGTCCCGTCCCGGGACAGGGCAATGAAAAACTGTTTTTT
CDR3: CASSPVPGQGNEKLFF

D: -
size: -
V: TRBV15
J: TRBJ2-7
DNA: TGTGCCACCAGCAGAGAGGTTCGGCAGGGTGGGGAGCAGTACTTC
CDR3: CATSREVRQGGEQYF

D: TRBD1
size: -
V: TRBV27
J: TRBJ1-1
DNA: TGTGCCAGCAGTTGGACAGGGGCTGGGACTGAAGCTTTCTTT
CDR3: CASSWTGAGTEAFF

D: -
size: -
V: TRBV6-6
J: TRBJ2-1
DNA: TGTGCCAGCAGTACCAGGACAGTTGAGCAGTTCTTC
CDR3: CASSTRTVEQFF

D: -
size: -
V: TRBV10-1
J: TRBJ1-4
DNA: TGCGCCAGCAGCCCCGGTGGGAATAATGAAAAACTGTTTTTT
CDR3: CASSPGGNNEKLFF

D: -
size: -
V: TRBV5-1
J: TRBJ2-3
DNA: TGCGCCAGCAGCTTGGATAGGAGCACAGATACGCAGTATTTT
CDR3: CASSLDRSTDTQYF